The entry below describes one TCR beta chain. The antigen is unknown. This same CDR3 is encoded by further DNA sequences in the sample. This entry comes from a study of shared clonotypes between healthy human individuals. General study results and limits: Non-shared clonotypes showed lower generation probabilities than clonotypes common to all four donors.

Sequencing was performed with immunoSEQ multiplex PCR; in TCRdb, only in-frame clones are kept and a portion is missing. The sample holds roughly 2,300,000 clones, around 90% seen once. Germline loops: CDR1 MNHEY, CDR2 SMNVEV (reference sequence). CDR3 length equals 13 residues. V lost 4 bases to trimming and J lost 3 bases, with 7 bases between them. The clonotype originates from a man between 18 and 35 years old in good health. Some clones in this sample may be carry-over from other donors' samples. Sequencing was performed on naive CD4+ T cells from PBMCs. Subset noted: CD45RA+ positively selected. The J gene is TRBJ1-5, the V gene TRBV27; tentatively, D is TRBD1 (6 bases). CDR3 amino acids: CASSWTVNQPQHF. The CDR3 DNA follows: TGTGCCAGCAGTTGGACAGTCAATCAGCCCCAGCATTTT.